Sequencing of this T cell receptor (beta chain) was carried out in a study of CD8+ T cells in alopecia areata. TCR sequencing used cDNA made by reverse transcription of extracted RNA. Data came from immunoSEQ multiplex PCR; TCRdb stores just in-frame clones and leaves some out. The sample shows about 280,000 clones, 55% to 75% of them seen only once. The germline V gene encodes CDR1 SEHNR and CDR2 FQNEAQ (reference sequence). This CDR3 contains 15 residues. V lost 4 bases, J lost 7 bases, and 19 bases lay in between. The treatment is: oral pan-JAK inhibitor, 5-10 mg twice daily. CD4+ and CD8+ T cells were sorted from PBMCs stained for CD3, CD4 and CD8. A note on this clone: What it recognizes is unknown.

General study results and limits: A large proportion of expanded lesional clones were detected persisting in scalp and blood during tofacitinib.

This TCR derives from a human donor with alopecia areata. The rearrangement uses TRBV7-9 and TRBJ1-1; D possibly corresponds to TRBD1 (6 bases). This specimen was CD4+ T cells sorted from blood, taken at week 24, from a patient treated with tofacitinib. The CDR3, as DNA: TGTGCCAGCAGCTCGCACCCGGTAGGGGGGATTGAAGCTTTCTTT. Translated: CASSSHPVGGIEAFF.